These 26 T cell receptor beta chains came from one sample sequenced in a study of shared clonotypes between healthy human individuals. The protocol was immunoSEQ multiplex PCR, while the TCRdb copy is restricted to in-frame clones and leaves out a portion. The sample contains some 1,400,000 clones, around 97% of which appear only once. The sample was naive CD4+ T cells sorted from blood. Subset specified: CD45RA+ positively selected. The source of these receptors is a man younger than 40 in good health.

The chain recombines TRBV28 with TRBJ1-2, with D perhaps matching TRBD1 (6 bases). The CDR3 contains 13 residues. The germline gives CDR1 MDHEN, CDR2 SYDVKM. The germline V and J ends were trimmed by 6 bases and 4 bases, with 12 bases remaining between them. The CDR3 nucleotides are TGTGCCAGCAGAACCGGGACACTCTATGGCTACACCTTC. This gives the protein CASRTGTLYGYTF.

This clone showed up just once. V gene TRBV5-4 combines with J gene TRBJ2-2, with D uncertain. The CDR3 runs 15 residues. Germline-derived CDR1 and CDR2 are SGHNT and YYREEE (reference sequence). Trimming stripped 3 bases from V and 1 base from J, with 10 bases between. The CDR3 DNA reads TGTGCCAGCAGCTGGACCAACAAGAACACCGGGGAGCTGTTTTTT. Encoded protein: CASSWTNKNTGELFF.

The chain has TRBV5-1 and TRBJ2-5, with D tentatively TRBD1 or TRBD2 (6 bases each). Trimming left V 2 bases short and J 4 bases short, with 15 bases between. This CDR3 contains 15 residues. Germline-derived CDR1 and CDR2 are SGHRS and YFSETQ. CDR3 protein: CASSLVRGGRETQYF. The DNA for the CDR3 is TGCGCCAGCAGCTTAGTCAGGGGAGGTCGAGAGACCCAGTACTTC.

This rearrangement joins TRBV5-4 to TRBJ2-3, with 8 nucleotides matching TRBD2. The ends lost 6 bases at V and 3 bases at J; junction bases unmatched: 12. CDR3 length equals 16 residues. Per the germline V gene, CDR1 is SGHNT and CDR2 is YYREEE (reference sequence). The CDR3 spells CASTSLAGYRTDTQYF. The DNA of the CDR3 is TGTGCCAGCACCTCCTTAGCGGGATACCGAACAGATACGCAGTATTTT. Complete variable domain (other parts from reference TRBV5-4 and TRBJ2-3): ETGVTQSPTHLIKTRGQQVTLRCSSQSGHNTVSWYQQALGQGPQFIFQYYREEENGRGNFPPRFSGLQFPNYSSELNVNALELDDSALYLCASTSLAGYRTDTQYFGPGTRLTVL.

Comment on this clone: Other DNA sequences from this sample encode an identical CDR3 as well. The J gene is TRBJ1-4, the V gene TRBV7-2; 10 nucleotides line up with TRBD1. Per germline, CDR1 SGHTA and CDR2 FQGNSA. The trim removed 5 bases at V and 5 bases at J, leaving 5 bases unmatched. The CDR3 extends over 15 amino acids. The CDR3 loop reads CASSADRGRNEKLFF. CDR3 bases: TGTGCCAGCAGCGCTGACAGGGGGCGAAATGAAAAACTGTTTTTT.

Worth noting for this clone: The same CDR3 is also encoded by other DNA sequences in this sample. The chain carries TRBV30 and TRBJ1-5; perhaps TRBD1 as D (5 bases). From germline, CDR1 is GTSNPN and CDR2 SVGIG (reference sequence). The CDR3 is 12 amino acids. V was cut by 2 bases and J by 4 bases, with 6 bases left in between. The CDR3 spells CAWSRGNQPQHF. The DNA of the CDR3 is TGTGCCTGGAGTCGGGGGAATCAGCCCCAGCATTTT.

CDR3 protein: CATSSDRGSVTEAFF. The CDR3 coding sequence is TGTGCCACCAGTAGCGACAGGGGCTCAGTCACTGAAGCTTTCTTT. J is TRBJ1-1 and V is TRBV15; the match to TRBD1 covers 8 bases. The CDR3 extends over 15 amino acids. Germline CDR1 is LNHNV and CDR2 is YYDKDF (reference sequence). The junction had 10 bases not matched to a gene; V was cut back by 6 bases and J by 4 bases.

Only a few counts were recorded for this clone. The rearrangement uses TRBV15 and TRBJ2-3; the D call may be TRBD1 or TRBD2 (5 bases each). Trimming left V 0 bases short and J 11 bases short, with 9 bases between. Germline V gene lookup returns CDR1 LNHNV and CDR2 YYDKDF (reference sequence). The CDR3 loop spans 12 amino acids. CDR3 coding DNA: TGTGCCACCAGCAGAGATTGGGGGAAGCAGTATTTT. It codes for CATSRDWGKQYF.

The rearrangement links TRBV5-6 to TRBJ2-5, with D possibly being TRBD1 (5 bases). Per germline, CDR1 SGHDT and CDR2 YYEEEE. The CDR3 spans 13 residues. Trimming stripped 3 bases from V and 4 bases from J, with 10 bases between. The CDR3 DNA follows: TGTGCCAGCAGCTCTCTTAGGGGAGAGACCCAGTACTTC. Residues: CASSSLRGETQYF.

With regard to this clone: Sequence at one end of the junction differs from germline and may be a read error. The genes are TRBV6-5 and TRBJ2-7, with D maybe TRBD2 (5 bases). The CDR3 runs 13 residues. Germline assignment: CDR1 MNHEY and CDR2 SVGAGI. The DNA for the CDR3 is TGTGCCAGCAGTAACGAGGGCCAAACGGTCTTAGACTTC. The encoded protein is CASSNEGQTVLDF.

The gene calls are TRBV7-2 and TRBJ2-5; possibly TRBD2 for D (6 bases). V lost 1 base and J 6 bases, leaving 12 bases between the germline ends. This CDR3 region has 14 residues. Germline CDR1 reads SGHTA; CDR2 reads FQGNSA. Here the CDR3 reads CASSLVGGSQTQYF. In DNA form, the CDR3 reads TGTGCCAGCAGCTTAGTGGGAGGTTCCCAGACCCAGTACTTC.

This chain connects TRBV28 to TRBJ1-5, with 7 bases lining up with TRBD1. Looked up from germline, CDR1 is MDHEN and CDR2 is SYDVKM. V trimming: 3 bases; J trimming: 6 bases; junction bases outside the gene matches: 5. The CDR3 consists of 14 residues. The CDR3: CASSLKGASQPQHF. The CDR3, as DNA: TGTGCCAGCAGTTTGAAGGGGGCTAGTCAGCCCCAGCATTTT.

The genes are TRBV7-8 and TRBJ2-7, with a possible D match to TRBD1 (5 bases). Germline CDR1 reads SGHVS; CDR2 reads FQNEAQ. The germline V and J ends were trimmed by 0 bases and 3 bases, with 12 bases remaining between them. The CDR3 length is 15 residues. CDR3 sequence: CASSLAQGVFYEQYF. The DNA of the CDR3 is TGTGCCAGCAGCTTAGCTCAGGGTGTCTTCTACGAGCAGTACTTC.

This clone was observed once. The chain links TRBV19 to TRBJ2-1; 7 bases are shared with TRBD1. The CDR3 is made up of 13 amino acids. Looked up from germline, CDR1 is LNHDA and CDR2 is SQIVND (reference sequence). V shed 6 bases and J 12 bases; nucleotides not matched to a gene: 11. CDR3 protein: CASSLQTGVGQFF. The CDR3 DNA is TGTGCCAGTAGCCTACAAACAGGGGTTGGGCAGTTCTTC.

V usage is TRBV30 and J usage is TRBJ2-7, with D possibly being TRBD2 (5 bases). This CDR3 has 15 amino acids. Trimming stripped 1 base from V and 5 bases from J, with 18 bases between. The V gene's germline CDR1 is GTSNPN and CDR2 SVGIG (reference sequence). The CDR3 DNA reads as TGTGCCTGGAGTGCCACTAGTCCAGCAGTCCACGAGCAGTACTTC. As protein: CAWSATSPAVHEQYF.

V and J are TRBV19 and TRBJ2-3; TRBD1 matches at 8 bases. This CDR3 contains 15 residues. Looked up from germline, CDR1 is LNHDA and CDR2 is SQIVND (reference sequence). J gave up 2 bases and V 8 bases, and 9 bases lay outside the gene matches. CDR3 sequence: CASAPGTGTTDTQYF. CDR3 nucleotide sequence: TGTGCCAGTGCCCCGGGGACAGGAACCACAGATACGCAGTATTTT. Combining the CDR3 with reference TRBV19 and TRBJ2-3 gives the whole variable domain DGGITQSPKYLFRKEGQNVTLSCEQNLNHDAMYWYRQDPGQGLRLIYYSQIVNDFQKGDIAEGYSVSREKKESFPLTVTSAQKNPTAFYLCASAPGTGTTDTQYFGPGTRLTVL.

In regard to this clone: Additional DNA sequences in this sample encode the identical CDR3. CDR3 nucleotides: TGTGCCAGCAGCGTAGTCCAGGGCCGAGGCTACACCTTC. Translating it yields CASSVVQGRGYTF. V and J are TRBV9 and TRBJ1-2, with D maybe TRBD1 (5 bases). With 0 bases removed from V and 8 bases from J, the gap between germline ends came to 11 bases. From germline, CDR1 is SGDLS and CDR2 YYNGEE. CDR3 length: 13 residues.

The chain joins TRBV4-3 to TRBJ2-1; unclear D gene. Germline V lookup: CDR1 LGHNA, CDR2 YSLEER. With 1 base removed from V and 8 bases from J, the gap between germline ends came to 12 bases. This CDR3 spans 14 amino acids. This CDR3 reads CASSQVFQPHEQFF. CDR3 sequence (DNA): TGCGCCAGCAGCCAAGTTTTTCAGCCCCATGAGCAGTTCTTC.

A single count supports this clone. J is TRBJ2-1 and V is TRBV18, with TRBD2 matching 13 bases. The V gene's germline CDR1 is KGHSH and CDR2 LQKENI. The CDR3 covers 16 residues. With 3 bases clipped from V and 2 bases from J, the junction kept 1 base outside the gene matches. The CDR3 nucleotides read TGTGCCAGCTCACCTGGGACTAGCGGGACCTACAATGAGCAGTTCTTC. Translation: CASSPGTSGTYNEQFF.

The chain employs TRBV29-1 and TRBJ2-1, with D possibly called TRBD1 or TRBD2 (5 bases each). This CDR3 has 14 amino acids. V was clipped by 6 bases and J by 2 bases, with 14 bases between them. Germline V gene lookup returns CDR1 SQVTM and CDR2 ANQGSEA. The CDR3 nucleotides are TGCAGCGTCGGGACGAGCGACGCCTACAATGAGCAGTTCTTC. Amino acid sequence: CSVGTSDAYNEQFF.

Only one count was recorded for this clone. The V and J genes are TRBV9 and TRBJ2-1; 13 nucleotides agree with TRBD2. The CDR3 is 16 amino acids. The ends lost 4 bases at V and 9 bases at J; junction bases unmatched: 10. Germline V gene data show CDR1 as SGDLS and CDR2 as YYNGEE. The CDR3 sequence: CASSPRGLAGLVEQFF. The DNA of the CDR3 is TGTGCCAGCAGCCCCCGGGGACTAGCGGGATTGGTTGAGCAGTTCTTC.

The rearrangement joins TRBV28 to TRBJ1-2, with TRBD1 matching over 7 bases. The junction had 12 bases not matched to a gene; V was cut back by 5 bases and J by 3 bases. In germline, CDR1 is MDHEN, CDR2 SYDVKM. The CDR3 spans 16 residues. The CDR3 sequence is CASSPNDRARDYGYTF. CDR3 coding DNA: TGTGCCAGCAGTCCGAATGACAGGGCCCGGGACTATGGCTACACCTTC.

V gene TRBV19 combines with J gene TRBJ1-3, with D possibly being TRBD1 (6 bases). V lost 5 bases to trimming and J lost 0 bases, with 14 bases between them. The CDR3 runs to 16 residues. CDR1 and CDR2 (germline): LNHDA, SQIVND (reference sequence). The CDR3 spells CASSATGQFSGNTIYF. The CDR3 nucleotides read TGTGCCAGTAGTGCAACAGGACAGTTCTCTGGAAACACCATATATTTT.

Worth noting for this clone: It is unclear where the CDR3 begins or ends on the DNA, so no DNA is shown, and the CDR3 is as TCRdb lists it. The CDR3: CASSYFGAGDEQYF. The chain has TRBV6-5 and TRBJ2-7. Germline-derived CDR1 and CDR2 are MNHEY and SVGAGI. The CDR3 adds up to 14 amino acids, both ends counted.

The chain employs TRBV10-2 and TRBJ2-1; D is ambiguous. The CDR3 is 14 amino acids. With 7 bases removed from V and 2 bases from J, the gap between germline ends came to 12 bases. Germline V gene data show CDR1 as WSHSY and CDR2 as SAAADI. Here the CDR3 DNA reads TGCGCCAGCACTTTAGTCCCCCCCTACAATGAGCAGTTCTTC. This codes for CASTLVPPYNEQFF.

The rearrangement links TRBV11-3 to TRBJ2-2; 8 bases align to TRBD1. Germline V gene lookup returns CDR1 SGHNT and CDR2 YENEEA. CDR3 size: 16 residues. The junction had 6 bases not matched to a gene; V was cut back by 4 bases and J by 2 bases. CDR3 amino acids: CASSSGGRGNTGELFF. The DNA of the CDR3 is TGTGCCAGCAGCTCAGGGGGCAGGGGAAACACCGGGGAGCTGTTTTTT. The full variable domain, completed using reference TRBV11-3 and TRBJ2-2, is EAGVVQSPRYKIIEKKQPVAFWCNPISGHNTLYWYLQNLGQGPELLIRYENEEAVDDSQLPKDRFSAERLKGVDSTLKIQPAELGDSAVYLCASSSGGRGNTGELFFGEGSRLTVL.